One sample yielded the 29 T cell receptor beta chains listed below, sequenced in a study of blood T cell repertoires in COVID-19. Libraries were prepared by immunoSEQ multiplex PCR; TCRdb keeps only in-frame clonotypes and omits some of them. The sample contains 200,000 to 300,000 clones, around nine tenths of which appear only once. Source material: peripheral blood. These receptors all come from a woman in her sixties with COVID-19, enrolled during active disease.

The chain recombines TRBV18 with TRBJ2-2; 15 bases line up with TRBD2. Germline CDR1 and CDR2: KGHSH and LQKENI. This CDR3 comprises 15 residues. With 2 bases clipped from V and 11 bases from J, the junction kept 3 bases outside the gene matches. CDR3 nucleotides: TGTGCCAGCTCACCAGGGGGACTAGCGGGAGGCGAGCTGTTTTTT. Translation gives CASSPGGLAGGELFF.

This clone occurred once. The chain has TRBV10-3 and TRBJ2-3; a possible D gene is TRBD1 (6 bases). Germline lookup yields CDR1 ENHRY and CDR2 SYGVKD. This CDR3 has 13 residues. V was clipped by 6 bases and J by 2 bases, with 9 bases between them. The CDR3 DNA follows: TGTGCCATCAGAACAGGGCCCACAGATACGCAGTATTTT. This codes for CAIRTGPTDTQYF.

The chain is built from TRBV6-5 and TRBJ2-7, with a weak D call TRBD2 (5 bases). This CDR3 spans 15 amino acids. V was shortened by 7 bases and J by 4 bases, with 20 bases between the two germline ends. The germline V gene has CDR1 MNHEY and CDR2 SVGAGI. The CDR3, as DNA: TGTGCCAGCACCGACGGGTTGGGGTCGGGGTACGAGCAGTACTTC. It translates to CASTDGLGSGYEQYF.

The rearrangement joins TRBV28 to TRBJ1-6; unclear D gene. Trimming took off 5 bases at V and 7 bases at J, with 12 bases between the two ends. CDR3 length: 14 residues. Per the germline V gene, CDR1 is MDHEN and CDR2 is SYDVKM. The CDR3 DNA reads TGTGCCAGCAGTACGCACGGGTACAATTCACCCCTCCACTTT. Translating it yields CASSTHGYNSPLHF. Together with reference TRBV28 and TRBJ1-6, the CDR3 gives the full variable domain: DVKVTQSSRYLVKRTGEKVFLECVQDMDHENMFWYRQDPGLGLRLIYFSYDVKMKEKGDIPEGYSVSREKKERFSLILESASTNQTSMYLCASSTHGYNSPLHFGNGTRLTVT.

The chain carries TRBV21-1 and TRBJ2-1; TRBD2, the table's D call, was not compared with the DNA. TRBV21-1 is assigned pseudogene status. The CDR3 runs to 13 residues. CDR3: CASLCPSGNEQFF. The CDR3 coding sequence is TGTGCCAGCTTATGCCCCTCCGGCAATGAGCAGTTCTTC.

CDR3 loop: CAGGLAGGTYNEQFF. The CDR3 bases are TGTGCCGGGGGACTAGCGGGAGGCACCTACAATGAGCAGTTCTTC. The V gene is TRBV28, the J gene TRBJ2-1, with 15 bases lining up with TRBD2. V trimming: 11 bases; J trimming: 2 bases; junction bases outside the gene matches: 4. The CDR3 covers 15 residues. Germline V lookup: CDR1 MDHEN, CDR2 SYDVKM.

The chain has TRBV5-1 and TRBJ2-3; D is unclear. Between the trimmed V and J ends, which lost 4 bases and 9 bases, there was a span of 6 bases. This CDR3 has 10 amino acids. From germline, CDR1 is SGHRS and CDR2 YFSETQ. This CDR3 is CASSPLTQYF. CDR3 in DNA: TGCGCCAGCAGCCCCTTAACGCAGTATTTT.

This chain connects TRBV6-2 or TRBV6-3 to TRBJ2-2; D possibly corresponds to TRBD2 (7 bases). V was shortened by 2 bases and J by 2 bases, with 12 bases between the two germline ends. CDR1 MNHEY and CDR2 SVGEGT come from the germline V gene. The CDR3 covers 16 residues. In DNA, the CDR3 is TGTGCCAGCAGTTACGACAGGACTAGAAACACCGGGGAGCTGTTTTTT. It codes for CASSYDRTRNTGELFF.

The chain recombines TRBV18 with TRBJ2-2, with TRBD2 matching 7 bases. CDR1 is KGHSH and CDR2 is LQKENI in the germline V gene. The CDR3 is made up of 17 amino acids. The J segment lost 4 bases and the V segment lost 3 bases, leaving 11 bases of the junction unmatched. CDR3 in amino acids: CASSPRLAPQATGELFF. The CDR3 nucleotides are TGTGCCAGCTCACCTCGACTAGCTCCTCAAGCCACCGGGGAGCTGTTTTTT.

The rearrangement joins TRBV7-9 to TRBJ2-1; 7 bases line up with TRBD2. The V segment lost 5 bases and the J segment 6 bases; nucleotides outside the gene matches: 13. CDR3 size: 16 residues. Germline-derived CDR1 and CDR2 are SEHNR and FQNEAQ (reference sequence). CDR3 DNA: TGTGCCAGCAGCCCCCGGGGCGGGAGCTCTCCCAATGAGCAGTTCTTC. It translates to CASSPRGGSSPNEQFF. The full variable domain, with the rest looked up from reference TRBV7-9 and TRBJ2-1, is DTGVSQNPRHKITKRGQNVTFRCDPISEHNRLYWYRQTLGQGPEFLTYFQNEAQLEKSRLLSDRFSAERPKGSFSTLEIQRTEQGDSAMYLCASSPRGGSSPNEQFFGPGTRLTVL.

V is TRBV18 and J is TRBJ1-4; D unresolved. Germline CDR1 reads KGHSH; CDR2 reads LQKENI. V shed 6 bases and J shed 5 bases, with 19 bases lying between them. The CDR3 runs 16 residues. This CDR3 is CASSPARLGENEKLFF. The DNA for the CDR3 is TGTGCCAGCTCCCCAGCGCGGTTAGGAGAAAATGAAAAACTGTTTTTT.

The V and J genes are TRBV15 and TRBJ1-1; TRBD1 might be the D (6 bases). V gave up 0 bases and J gave up 1 base, with 9 bases separating them. Germline V lookup: CDR1 LNHNV, CDR2 YYDKDF (reference sequence). There are 15 residues in the CDR3. In nucleotides, the CDR3 is TGTGCCACCAGCAGAGATGGGACAAGGAACACTGAAGCTTTCTTT. Translating gives CATSRDGTRNTEAFF.

CDR3 protein: CASSLFRTSGRTEQYF. The CDR3, as DNA: TGTGCCAGCAGTCTCTTCCGGACTAGCGGGAGGACCGAGCAGTACTTC. The chain has TRBV28 and TRBJ2-7, with TRBD2 matching 14 bases. The V and J ends lost 5 bases and 6 bases, in that order; junction bases with no gene match: 9. CDR1 and CDR2 from the germline V gene are MDHEN and SYDVKM. The CDR3 is made up of 16 amino acids.

With regard to this clone: The sample contains more than one DNA sequence encoding this CDR3. This chain connects TRBV9 to TRBJ2-1; D is possibly TRBD1 (6 bases). Trimming left V 0 bases short and J 7 bases short, with 11 bases between. CDR3 length: 14 residues. CDR1 and CDR2 (germline): SGDLS, YYNGEE. The CDR3 here is CASSVGGGRNEQFF. CDR3 DNA: TGTGCCAGCAGCGTAGGAGGGGGTCGGAATGAGCAGTTCTTC.

This clone was seen a handful of times. The chain combines TRBV6-5 with TRBJ1-1; tentatively, D is TRBD1 (6 bases). This CDR3 has 13 amino acids. Germline CDR1 MNHEY, CDR2 SVGAGI. Trimming shortened V by 6 bases and J by 11 bases, and 19 bases separated the two germline ends. As DNA, the CDR3 is TGTGCCAGCAGACCCCCAGGGGAAGTATCGGCTTTCTTT. Encoded protein: CASRPPGEVSAFF.

The CDR3 reads CASSVADSLSYNSPLHF. DNA for the CDR3: TGTGCCAGCAGCGTAGCTGACAGTCTCTCCTATAATTCACCCCTCCACTTT. V is TRBV9 and J is TRBJ1-6, with D maybe TRBD1 (5 bases). CDR1 SGDLS and CDR2 YYNGEE come from the germline V gene. The CDR3 loop spans 17 amino acids. The germline V and J ends were trimmed by 0 bases and 0 bases, with 10 bases remaining between them.

A single count supports this clone. In the same sample, other DNA sequences code for this CDR3. The J gene is TRBJ2-1, the V gene TRBV12-3 or TRBV12-4; D call uncertain. Trimming took off 5 bases at V and 4 bases at J, with 3 bases between the two ends. The CDR3 is 11 amino acids. The CDR3 spells CASSLYNEQFF. The CDR3 DNA reads as TGTGCCAGCAGTCTATACAATGAGCAGTTCTTC.

This rearrangement joins TRBV5-4 to TRBJ2-3, with a tentative D call TRBD2 (6 bases). CDR3 length: 15 amino acids. CDR1 is SGHNT, CDR2 YYREEE, per germline (reference sequence). Trimming pared 2 bases from V and 2 bases from J, leaving 12 bases between. The CDR3 loop reads CASSLAGLSTDTQYF. In nucleotides, the CDR3 is TGTGCCAGCAGCTTAGCGGGCCTTTCCACAGATACGCAGTATTTT.

The count of this clone is one. The chain couples TRBV7-2 to TRBJ1-6; D is undetermined. Germline CDR1 and CDR2: SGHTA and FQGNSA. V lost 5 bases to trimming and J lost 8 bases, with 13 bases between them. CDR3 length equals 14 residues. Here the CDR3 reads CASSRVERDSPLHF. In DNA form, the CDR3 reads TGTGCCAGCAGCAGGGTAGAGCGGGATTCACCCCTCCACTTT.

The J gene is TRBJ2-7, the V gene TRBV13; possibly TRBD2 for D (6 bases). This CDR3 comprises 17 residues. Germline-derived CDR1 and CDR2 are PRHDT and FYEKMQ (reference sequence). V lost 6 bases, J lost 4 bases, and 25 bases lay in between. The CDR3 sequence is CASSITVGGLRGYEQYF. In nucleotides, the CDR3 is TGTGCCAGCAGTATTACCGTGGGTGGGCTCCGGGGGTACGAGCAGTACTTC.

The gene calls are TRBV7-9 and TRBJ2-5; no clear D gene. This CDR3 has 14 residues. Germline loops: CDR1 SEHNR, CDR2 FQNEAQ (reference sequence). Trimming pared 1 base from V and 5 bases from J, leaving 11 bases between. The chain's CDR3 is CASSLGPPAETQYF. DNA for the CDR3: TGTGCCAGCAGCTTAGGTCCACCCGCGGAGACCCAGTACTTC.

This chain connects TRBV27 to TRBJ2-2; 7 bases fit TRBD1. Losses at the gene ends were 2 bases for V and 2 bases for J; bases not matched to a gene: 11. This CDR3 has 18 amino acids. Per germline, CDR1 MNHEY and CDR2 SMNVEV (reference sequence). CDR3 DNA sequence: TGTGCCAGCAGTTTAAGGCCCTCGGGACAGCTAAACACCGGGGAGCTGTTTTTT. This encodes CASSLRPSGQLNTGELFF.

This clone was detected once. The V gene is TRBV29-1, the J gene TRBJ2-1; unclear D gene. The ends were cut back, 0 bases at V and 5 bases at J, with 14 bases in the middle. Germline lookup yields CDR1 SQVTM and CDR2 ANQGSEA. There are 15 residues in the CDR3. The CDR3 DNA follows: TGCAGCGTTGAAGATCTGCCGAGGCAGAACAATGAGCAGTTCTTC. Translating it yields CSVEDLPRQNNEQFF.

This chain links TRBV30 with TRBJ2-7; 7 nucleotides agree with TRBD1. Germline V lookup: CDR1 GTSNPN, CDR2 SVGIG (reference sequence). The CDR3 is 14 residues long. After removal of 3 bases from V and 2 bases from J, the junction contained 7 bases not matched to a gene. CDR3 sequence reads: CAWRESGGPYEQYF. CDR3 coding DNA: TGTGCCTGGAGGGAGTCAGGGGGTCCCTACGAGCAGTACTTC.

A single count supports this clone. The J gene is TRBJ1-5, the V gene TRBV11-1; D gene unclear. From germline, CDR1 is SGHAT and CDR2 FQDESV (reference sequence). V was cut by 1 base and J by 3 bases, with 4 bases left in between. CDR3 length: 13 amino acids. CDR3 sequence reads: CASSLGHNQPQHF. The CDR3 nucleotides are TGTGCCAGCAGCTTAGGGCACAATCAGCCCCAGCATTTT.

V gene TRBV7-9 combines with J gene TRBJ2-3; D is unclear. CDR1 and CDR2 from the germline V gene are SEHNR and FQNEAQ (reference sequence). The CDR3 loop spans 12 amino acids. Trimming removed 2 bases at V and 10 bases at J, with 10 bases between. Here the CDR3 reads CASSLQAPSQYF. The CDR3 nucleotides are TGTGCCAGCAGCTTACAGGCACCCTCGCAGTATTTT.

The genes are TRBV7-6 and TRBJ1-1; the D gene is possibly TRBD1 (6 bases). CDR1 and CDR2 (germline): SGHVS, FNYEAQ. V gave up 0 bases and J gave up 1 base, with 9 bases separating them. The CDR3 has 15 residues. DNA of the CDR3: TGTGCCAGCAGCTTAGCAACAGGGCCGAACACTGAAGCTTTCTTT. Translated, it gives CASSLATGPNTEAFF.

The CDR3 bases are TGTGCCAGCAGCCATCCGGGTAGGGGCTACCGGAGCTCCTACAATGAGCAGTTCTTC. Residues: CASSHPGRGYRSSYNEQFF. The rearrangement joins TRBV3-1 (or the pseudogene TRBV3-2) to TRBJ2-1; D might be TRBD1 (5 bases). This CDR3 has 19 residues. Trimming left V 3 bases short and J 0 bases short, with 21 bases between. CDR1 is LGHDT, CDR2 YNNKEL, per germline (reference sequence).

This sequence joins TRBV25-1 and TRBJ2-5; TRBD1 might be the D (6 bases). V was trimmed by 3 bases and J by 5 bases, leaving 13 bases between them. CDR1 MGHDK and CDR2 SYGVNS come from the germline V gene. CDR3 length: 14 amino acids. As DNA, the CDR3 is TGTGCCAGCAGTGACCGGACAGTCGTGGAGACCCAGTACTTC. Protein sequence: CASSDRTVVETQYF.